Reported below is one T cell receptor (beta chain). Original analysis: Researchers report that nucleated cell counts were estimated from reference gene primer amplification. Sequencing was performed with immunoSEQ multiplex PCR; in TCRdb, only in-frame clones are kept and a portion is missing. V and J calls and clone size follow that table, whereas D and trimming were derived from the DNA. The sample contains some 120,000 clones, around 63% of which appear only once. With 0 bases clipped from V and 5 bases from J, the junction kept 7 bases outside the gene matches. The CDR3 length is 15 residues. From germline, CDR1 is SGHDT and CDR2 YYEEEE. These data originate in a study of blood T cell repertoires in COVID-19. Study details: Researchers got acute and convalescent COVID-19 samples from the United States, Italy and Spain. The analysed material was cDNA or gDNA that came from T cells, B-cell-depleted T cells, or PBMCs.

The chain recombines TRBV5-6 with TRBJ2-5; TRBD1 matches at 7 bases. This TCR derives from a woman in her seventies with acute or convalescent COVID-19. Input material: peripheral blood. The CDR3 spells CASSLVDRAWETQYF. The CDR3 DNA is TGTGCCAGCAGCTTGGTCGACAGGGCGTGGGAGACCCAGTACTTC.